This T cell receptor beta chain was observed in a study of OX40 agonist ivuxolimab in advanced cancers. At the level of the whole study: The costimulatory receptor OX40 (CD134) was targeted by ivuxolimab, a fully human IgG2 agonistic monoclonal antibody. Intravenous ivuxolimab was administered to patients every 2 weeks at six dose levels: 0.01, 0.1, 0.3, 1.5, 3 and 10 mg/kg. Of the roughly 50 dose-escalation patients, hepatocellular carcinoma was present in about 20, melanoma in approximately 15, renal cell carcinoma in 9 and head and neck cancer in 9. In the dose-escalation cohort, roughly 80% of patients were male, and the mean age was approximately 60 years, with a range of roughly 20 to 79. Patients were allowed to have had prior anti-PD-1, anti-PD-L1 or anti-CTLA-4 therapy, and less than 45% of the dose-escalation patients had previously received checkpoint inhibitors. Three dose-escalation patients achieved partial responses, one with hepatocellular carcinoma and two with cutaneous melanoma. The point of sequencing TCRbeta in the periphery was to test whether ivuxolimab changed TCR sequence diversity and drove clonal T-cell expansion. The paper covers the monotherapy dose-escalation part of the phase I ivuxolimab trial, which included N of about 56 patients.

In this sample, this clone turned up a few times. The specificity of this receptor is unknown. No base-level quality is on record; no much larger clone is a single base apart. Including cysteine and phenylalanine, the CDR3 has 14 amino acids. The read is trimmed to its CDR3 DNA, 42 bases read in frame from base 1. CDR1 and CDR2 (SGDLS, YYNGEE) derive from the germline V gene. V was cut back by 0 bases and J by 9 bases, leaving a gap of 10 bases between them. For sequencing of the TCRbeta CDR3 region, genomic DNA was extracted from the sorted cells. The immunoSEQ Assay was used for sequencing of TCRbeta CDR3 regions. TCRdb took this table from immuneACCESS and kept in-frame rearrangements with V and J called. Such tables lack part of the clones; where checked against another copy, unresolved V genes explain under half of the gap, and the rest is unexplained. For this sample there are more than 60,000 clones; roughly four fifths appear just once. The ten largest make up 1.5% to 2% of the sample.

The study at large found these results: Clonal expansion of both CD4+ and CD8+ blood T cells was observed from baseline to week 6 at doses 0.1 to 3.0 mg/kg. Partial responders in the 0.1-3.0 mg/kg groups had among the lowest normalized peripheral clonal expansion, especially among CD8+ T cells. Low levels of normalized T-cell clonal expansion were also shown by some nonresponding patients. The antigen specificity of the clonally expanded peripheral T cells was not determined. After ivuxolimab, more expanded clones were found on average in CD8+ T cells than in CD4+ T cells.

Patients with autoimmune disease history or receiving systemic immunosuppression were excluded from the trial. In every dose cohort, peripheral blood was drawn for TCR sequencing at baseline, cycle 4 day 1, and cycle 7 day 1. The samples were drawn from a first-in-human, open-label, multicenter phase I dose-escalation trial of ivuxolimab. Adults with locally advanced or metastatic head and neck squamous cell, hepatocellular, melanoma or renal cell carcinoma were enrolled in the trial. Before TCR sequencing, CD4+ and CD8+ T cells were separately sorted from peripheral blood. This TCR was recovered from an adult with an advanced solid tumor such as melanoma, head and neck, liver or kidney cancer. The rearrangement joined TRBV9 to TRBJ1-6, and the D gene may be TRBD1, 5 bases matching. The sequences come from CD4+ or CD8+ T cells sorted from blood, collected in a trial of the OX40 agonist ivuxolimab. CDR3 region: CASSVVGEGSPLHF. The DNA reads TGTGCCAGCAGCGTAGTGGGGGAGGGTTCACCCCTCCACTTT.